The sequence of this T cell receptor beta chain was determined in a study of blood T cell repertoires in COVID-19. Looked up from germline, CDR1 is SGHNT and CDR2 is YENEEA. Trimming took off 5 bases at V and 1 base at J, with 8 bases between the two ends. This CDR3 contains 13 residues. Clones were read by immunoSEQ multiplex PCR, and TCRdb kept only the in-frame ones, dropping some. Counted here are about 93,000 clones, 80% occurring once; the ten biggest clones make up approximately 15%. Notes on this clone: The same CDR3 also results from other DNA sequences found in this sample.

This chain connects TRBV11-3 to TRBJ2-5; weak D call: TRBD2 (5 bases). This clonotype originated in a human donor in a cohort sampled during active COVID-19. Sample: peripheral blood. The CDR3 region is CASSLRGQETQYF. As DNA, the CDR3 is TGTGCCAGCAGCCTACGGGGCCAAGAGACCCAGTACTTC.